Sequencing of this T cell receptor (beta chain) was carried out in a study of early stage breast cancer tumors. Whole-study context: ER+/PR+/HER2- status applied to twelve of 16 invasive breast tumors. Broader study findings: Functional markers like CD4, CD8 and FOXP3 were missed in bulk sequencing.

V shed 5 bases, J shed 5 bases, and the junction held 7 bases outside the gene matches. This CDR3 spans 14 amino acids. Germline-derived CDR1 and CDR2 are ENHRY and SYGVKD. Regarding this clone: Its antigen is still unknown.

The protocol was immunoSEQ multiplex PCR, while the TCRdb copy is restricted to in-frame clones and leaves out a portion. The table has some 70,000 clones, more than 60% seen once; the top ten hold roughly 3.5%. Sequencing was performed on blood. The origin of this receptor is a person between 55 and 69 years old with breast cancer. V and J are TRBV10-3 and TRBJ2-7; 9 nucleotides align to TRBD1. CDR3: CAISRTGATDEQYF. CDR3 bases: TGTGCCATCAGTCGGACAGGGGCCACTGACGAGCAGTACTTC.